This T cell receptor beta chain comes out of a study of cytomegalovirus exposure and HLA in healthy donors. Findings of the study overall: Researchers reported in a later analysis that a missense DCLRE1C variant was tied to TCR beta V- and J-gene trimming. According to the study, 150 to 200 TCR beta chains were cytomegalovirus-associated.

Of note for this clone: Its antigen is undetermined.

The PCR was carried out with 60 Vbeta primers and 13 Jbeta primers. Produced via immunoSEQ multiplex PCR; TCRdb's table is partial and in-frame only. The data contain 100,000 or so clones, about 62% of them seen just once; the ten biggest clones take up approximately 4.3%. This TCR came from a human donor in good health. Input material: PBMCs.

Written as DNA, the CDR3 is TGTGCCAGCCCTCCCGGACAGGGTGTGTGGGATACGCAGTATTTT. It specifies CASPPGQGVWDTQYF. The chain recombines TRBV2 with TRBJ2-3; the match to TRBD1 covers 8 bases. This CDR3 region has 15 residues. The junction had 13 bases not matched to a gene; V was cut back by 8 bases and J by 6 bases. The germline CDR1 and CDR2 sequences are SNHLY and FYNNEI. Combining the CDR3 with reference TRBV2 and TRBJ2-3 gives the whole variable domain EPEVTQTPSHQVTQMGQEVILRCVPISNHLYFYWYRQILGQKVEFLVSFYNNEISEKSEIFDDQFSVERPDGSNFTLKIRSTKLEDSAMYFCASPPGQGVWDTQYFGPGTRLTVL.